A selection of T cell receptor beta chains follows, all from one sample in a study of blood T cells in healthy people across ages. TCRdb redid the calling of the 5' RACE reads with MiXCR, one entry per CDR3 protein. The sample yields about 1.1 million distinct CDR3 sequences, around two fifths seen once. The material sequenced was blood. Receptor source: a man between 18 and 35 years old in good health. The CDR3 runs from the conserved cysteine through the conserved F or W. A D gene is named only where the DNA matches it firmly. Only some rows state a clone size, as once, few, many or a class for expanded clones.

v_gene	abundance	j_gene	d_gene	CDR3nt	CDR3aa
TRBV7-9	.	TRBJ2-3	.	TGTGCCAGCAGTTTAATCGACAGTTTCACAGATACGCAGTATTTT	CASSLIDSFTDTQYF
TRBV3-1	.	TRBJ2-5	.	TGTGCCAGCAGCCAAGATTGGAGGGTAAATGGTCAAGAGACCCAGTACTTC	CASSQDWRVNGQETQYF
TRBV9	few	TRBJ2-3	TRBD1	TGTGCCAGCAGCGTAGTACAGGGGGCAGGAGATACGCAGTATTTT	CASSVVQGAGDTQYF
TRBV29-1	.	TRBJ2-2	TRBD1	TGCAGCGCTAAGACAGCAGGGGGATGGACCGGGGAGCTGTTTTTT	CSAKTAGGWTGELFF
TRBV7-2	few	TRBJ2-1	.	TGTGCCAGCAGCCTCGGGGGAAACCCGTTCTTC	CASSLGGNPFF
TRBV12-3/TRBV12-4	many	TRBJ1-2	.	TGTGCCAGCCGAAAAACTAACTATGGCTACACCTTC	CASRKTNYGYTF
TRBV7-3	.	TRBJ1-1	TRBD1	TGTGCCAGCAGCTTTACTGTCCGGACAGGTTTCGCTTTCTTT	CASSFTVRTGFAFF
TRBV27	few	TRBJ1-5	.	TGTGCCAGCAGTAAGAGTTTCGGTCAGCCCCAGCATTTT	CASSKSFGQPQHF
TRBV9	.	TRBJ1-1	.	TGTGCCAGCAGCGCTAGAAAGGGAGGGGACACTGAAGCTTTCTTT	CASSARKGGDTEAFF
TRBV6-2/TRBV6-3	.	TRBJ2-1	.	TGTGCCAGCAGTTACACGACAGAGCCGTACAATGAGCAGTTCTTC	CASSYTTEPYNEQFF
TRBV5-1	once	TRBJ2-1	.	TGCGCCAGCAGCTTGGCACCAGGGCGGTGCAATGAGCAGTTCTTC	CASSLAPGRCNEQFF
TRBV29-1	many	TRBJ2-3	.	TGCAGCGTTGTTTGGTTGGACGGGGGAAACACAGATACGCAGTATTTT	CSVVWLDGGNTDTQYF
TRBV9	.	TRBJ2-3	.	TGTGCCAGCAGCGAAAGAATCGACGGGACCCTGGATCGTGATACGCAGTATTTT	CASSERIDGTLDRDTQYF
TRBV2	few	TRBJ1-4	.	TGTGCCAGCATCTCGGAGCTACAGGTCGAGAAACTGTTTTTT	CASISELQVEKLFF
TRBV4-2	.	TRBJ2-1	.	TGTGCCAGCAGCCAAGAACCCAGCCGGGGCGAGCAGTTCTTC	CASSQEPSRGEQFF
TRBV20-1	.	TRBJ2-2	.	TGCAGTGCGGAGCTCACCGGGGAGCTGTTTTTT	CSAELTGELFF
TRBV6-6	.	TRBJ2-1	TRBD2	TGTGCCAGCAGTTACATACGCGGGGGGTTGACGTACAATGAGCAGTTCTTC	CASSYIRGGLTYNEQFF
TRBV5-1	.	TRBJ1-1	TRBD1	TGCGCCGGCAGCATCGCGGGACAGGGACCCCTTGAAGCTTTCTTT	CAGSIAGQGPLEAFF
TRBV6-2/TRBV6-3	.	TRBJ2-1	TRBD2	TGTGCCAGCAGTTTTAGCGGGCCCCCCTACAATGAGCAGTTCTTC	CASSFSGPPYNEQFF
TRBV20-1	once	TRBJ2-1	TRBD2	TGCAGTGCTGGCGGGGGTACCTACGAGCAGTTCTTC	CSAGGGTYEQFF
TRBV12-3/TRBV12-4	.	TRBJ2-5	.	TGTGCCAGCAGTCCTTCGGGTATCCAAGAGACCCAGTACTTC	CASSPSGIQETQYF
TRBV2	few	TRBJ1-5	.	TGTGCCAGCAGACCAGCTGCGGGGGCGGGTCAGCCCCAGCATTTT	CASRPAAGAGQPQHF
TRBV9	few	TRBJ2-7	.	TGTGCCAGCAGCCCTCAGACAGGAAAACCCTACGAGCAGTACTTC	CASSPQTGKPYEQYF
TRBV9	.	TRBJ2-4	.	TGTGCCAGCAGCGTCGGACAAGCCAAAAACATTCAGTACTTC	CASSVGQAKNIQYF
TRBV4-3	.	TRBJ1-1	.	TGCGCCAGCAGCCAAGAGGGGGCCAGCTTGAACACTGAAGCTTTCTTT	CASSQEGASLNTEAFF
TRBV29-1	.	TRBJ2-1	.	TGCAGCGTTGTGGGGGGGACAGAGGCCTACAATGAGCAGTTCTTC	CSVVGGTEAYNEQFF
TRBV4-2	.	TRBJ1-2	.	TGTGCCAGCAGCCAGGGGGCCACTAACTATGGCTACACCTTC	CASSQGATNYGYTF
TRBV9	.	TRBJ1-2	.	TGTGCCAGCAGCGTAAGGATCTACGGACCGAGCTACACCTTC	CASSVRIYGPSYTF
TRBV7-9	few	TRBJ1-1	.	TGTGCCAGCAGCGAAGACAGTTACACTGAAGCTTTCTTT	CASSEDSYTEAFF
TRBV12-3/TRBV12-4	few	TRBJ2-5	.	TGTGCCAGCAGGGCTCCGGGACCACACTTTTACAATGAGCAGTACTTC	CASRAPGPHFYNEQYF
TRBV4-3	.	TRBJ1-4	.	TGCGCCAGCAGCCAAGATGGCGGGTTGGGTGAAAAACTGTTTTTT	CASSQDGGLGEKLFF
TRBV9	few	TRBJ2-7	.	TGTGCCAGCAGCGTAGACGCGACAGGACTACGAGGGCAGTACTTC	CASSVDATGLRGQYF
TRBV20-1	.	TRBJ1-5	.	TGCAGTGCTAGAGAGAAGGGACTGGGTTTATTTCTTCCCCAGCATTTT	CSAREKGLGLFLPQHF
TRBV28	.	TRBJ1-5	TRBD1	TGTGCCAGCATAGGGACAGGGGAAGGAAATCAGCCCCAGCATTTT	CASIGTGEGNQPQHF
TRBV29-1	few	TRBJ1-1	.	TGCAGCGGATCCGACCCTCAGGGGACTGAAGCTTTCTTT	CSGSDPQGTEAFF
TRBV10-3	.	TRBJ1-1	.	TGTGCCATCAGTGAAGGACCTGATGCTTTCTTT	CAISEGPDAFF
TRBV7-9	.	TRBJ1-1	TRBD1	TGTGCCAGCAGCTCAGACGGGACAGGGCCCAACACTGAAGCTTTCTTT	CASSSDGTGPNTEAFF
TRBV6-7	.	TRBJ2-7	TRBD2	TGTGCCAGCAGTTACCCTACCGTCGGGTTCCTGGCTAGCGGTTTCTACGAGCAGTACTTC	CASSYPTVGFLASGFYEQYF
TRBV2	.	TRBJ2-2	TRBD2	TGTGCCAGCAGTGACATAGCGGGGAGGGCCGTAACGAACACCGGGGAGCTGTTTTTT	CASSDIAGRAVTNTGELFF
TRBV12-3/TRBV12-4	few	TRBJ2-1	.	TGTGCCAGCAGTTTTTATCCCCAGCAGGATGAGCAGTTCTTC	CASSFYPQQDEQFF